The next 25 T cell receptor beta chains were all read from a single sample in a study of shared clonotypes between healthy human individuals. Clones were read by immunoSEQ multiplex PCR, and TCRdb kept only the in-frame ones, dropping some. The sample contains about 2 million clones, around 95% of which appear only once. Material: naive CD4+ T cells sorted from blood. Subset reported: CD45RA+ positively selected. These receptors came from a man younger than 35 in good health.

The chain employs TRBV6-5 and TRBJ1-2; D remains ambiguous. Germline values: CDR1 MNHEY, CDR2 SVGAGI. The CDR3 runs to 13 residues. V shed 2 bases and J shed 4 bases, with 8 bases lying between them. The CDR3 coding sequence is TGTGCCAGCAGTTACCGGGTGTCCTATGGCTACACCTTC. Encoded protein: CASSYRVSYGYTF.

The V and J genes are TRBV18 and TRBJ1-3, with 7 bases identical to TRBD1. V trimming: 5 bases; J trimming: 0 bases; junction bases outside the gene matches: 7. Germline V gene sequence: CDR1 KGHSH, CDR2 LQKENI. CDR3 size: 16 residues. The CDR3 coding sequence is TGTGCCAGCTCATCTAACAGGGGCCTCTCTGGAAACACCATATATTTT. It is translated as CASSSNRGLSGNTIYF.

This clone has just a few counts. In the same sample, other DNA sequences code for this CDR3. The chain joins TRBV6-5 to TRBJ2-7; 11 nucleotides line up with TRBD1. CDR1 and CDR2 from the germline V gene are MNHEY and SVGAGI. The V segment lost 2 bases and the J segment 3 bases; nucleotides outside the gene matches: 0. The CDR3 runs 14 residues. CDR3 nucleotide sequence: TGTGCCAGCAGTTACGGGACAGGGGGCTACGAGCAGTACTTC. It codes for CASSYGTGGYEQYF.

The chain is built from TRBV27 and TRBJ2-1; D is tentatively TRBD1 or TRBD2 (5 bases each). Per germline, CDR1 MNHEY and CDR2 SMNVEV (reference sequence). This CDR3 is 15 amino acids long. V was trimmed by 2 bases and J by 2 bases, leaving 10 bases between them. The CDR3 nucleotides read TGTGCCAGCAGTTTAGTACGGGGCCCCTACAATGAGCAGTTCTTC. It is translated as CASSLVRGPYNEQFF.

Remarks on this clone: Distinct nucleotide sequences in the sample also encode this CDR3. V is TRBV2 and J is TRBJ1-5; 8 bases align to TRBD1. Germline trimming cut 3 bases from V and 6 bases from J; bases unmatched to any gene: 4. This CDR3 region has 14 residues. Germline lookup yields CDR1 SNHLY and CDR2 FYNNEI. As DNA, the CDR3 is TGTGCCAGCAGTGACGACAGGGGTGGTCAGCCCCAGCATTTT. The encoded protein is CASSDDRGGQPQHF.

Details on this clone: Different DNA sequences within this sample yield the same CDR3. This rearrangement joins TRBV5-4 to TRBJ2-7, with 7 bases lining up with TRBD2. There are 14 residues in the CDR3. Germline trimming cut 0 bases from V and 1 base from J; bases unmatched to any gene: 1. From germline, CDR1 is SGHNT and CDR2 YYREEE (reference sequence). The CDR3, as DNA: TGTGCCAGCAGCTTGGCCGGGGGGTCCTACGAGCAGTACTTC. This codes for CASSLAGGSYEQYF.

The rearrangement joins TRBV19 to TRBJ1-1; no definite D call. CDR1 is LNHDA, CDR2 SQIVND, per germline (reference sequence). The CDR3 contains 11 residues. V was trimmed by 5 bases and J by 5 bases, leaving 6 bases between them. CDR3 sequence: CASSRLTEAFF. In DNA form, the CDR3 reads TGTGCCAGTAGTCGGCTGACTGAAGCTTTCTTT.

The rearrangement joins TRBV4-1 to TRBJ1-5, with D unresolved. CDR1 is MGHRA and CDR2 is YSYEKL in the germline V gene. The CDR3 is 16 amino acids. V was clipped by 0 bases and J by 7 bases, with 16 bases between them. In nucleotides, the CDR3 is TGCGCCAGCAGCCAAGAGGGCACAGTTGTAGGGCAGCCCCAGCATTTT. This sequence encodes CASSQEGTVVGQPQHF.

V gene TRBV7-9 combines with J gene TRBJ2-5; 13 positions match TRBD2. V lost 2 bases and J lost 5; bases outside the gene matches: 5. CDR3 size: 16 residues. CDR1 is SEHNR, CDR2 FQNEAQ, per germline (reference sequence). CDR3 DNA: TGTGCCAGCAGCTTAAGACTAGCGGGGGGTGGCGAGACCCAGTACTTC. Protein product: CASSLRLAGGGETQYF.

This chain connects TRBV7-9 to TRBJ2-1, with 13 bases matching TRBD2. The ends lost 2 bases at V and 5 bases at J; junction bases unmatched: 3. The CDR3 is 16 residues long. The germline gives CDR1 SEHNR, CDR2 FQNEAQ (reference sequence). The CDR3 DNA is TGTGCCAGCAGCTTACACGGGACTAGCGGGGACAATGAGCAGTTCTTC. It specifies CASSLHGTSGDNEQFF. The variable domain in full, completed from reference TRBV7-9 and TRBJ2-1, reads DTGVSQNPRHKITKRGQNVTFRCDPISEHNRLYWYRQTLGQGPEFLTYFQNEAQLEKSRLLSDRFSAERPKGSFSTLEIQRTEQGDSAMYLCASSLHGTSGDNEQFFGPGTRLTVL.

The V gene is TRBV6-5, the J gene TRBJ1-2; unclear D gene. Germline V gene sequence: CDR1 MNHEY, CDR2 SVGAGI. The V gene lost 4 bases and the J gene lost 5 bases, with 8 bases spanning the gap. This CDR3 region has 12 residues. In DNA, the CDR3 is TGTGCCAGCAGTTCCGTTCCGTATGGCTACACCTTC. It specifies CASSSVPYGYTF.

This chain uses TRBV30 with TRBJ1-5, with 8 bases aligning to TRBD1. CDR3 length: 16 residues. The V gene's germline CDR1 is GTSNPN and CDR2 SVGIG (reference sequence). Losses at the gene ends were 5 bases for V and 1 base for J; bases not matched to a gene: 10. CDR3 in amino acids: CAWARTGSGSNQPQHF. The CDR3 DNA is TGTGCCTGGGCCCGGACAGGGTCGGGGAGCAATCAGCCCCAGCATTTT. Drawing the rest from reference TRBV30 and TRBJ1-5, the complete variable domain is SQTIHQWPATLVQPVGSPLSLECTVEGTSNPNLYWYRQAAGRGLQLLFYSVGIGQISSEVPQNLSASRPQDRQFILSSKKLLLSDSGFYLCAWARTGSGSNQPQHFGDGTRLSIL.

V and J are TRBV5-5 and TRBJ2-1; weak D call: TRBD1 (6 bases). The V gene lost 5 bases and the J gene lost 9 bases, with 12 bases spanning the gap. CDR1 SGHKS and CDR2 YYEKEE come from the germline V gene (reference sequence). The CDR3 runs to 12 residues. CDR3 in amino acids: CASRPTGGEQFF. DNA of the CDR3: TGTGCCAGCAGGCCGACAGGCGGTGAGCAGTTCTTC.

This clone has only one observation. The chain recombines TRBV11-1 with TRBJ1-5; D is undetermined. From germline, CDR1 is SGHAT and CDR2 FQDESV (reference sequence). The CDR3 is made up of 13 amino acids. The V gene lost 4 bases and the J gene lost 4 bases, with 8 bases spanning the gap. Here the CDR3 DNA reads TGTGCCAGCAGCTCGGGTGGTAATCAGCCCCAGCATTTT. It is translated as CASSSGGNQPQHF.

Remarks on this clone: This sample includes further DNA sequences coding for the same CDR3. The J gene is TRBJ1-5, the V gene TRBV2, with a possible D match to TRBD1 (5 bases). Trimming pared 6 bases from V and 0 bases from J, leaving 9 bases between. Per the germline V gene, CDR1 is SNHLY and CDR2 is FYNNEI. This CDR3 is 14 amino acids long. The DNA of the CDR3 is TGTGCCAGCAGCGGGGGGACTAGCAATCAGCCCCAGCATTTT. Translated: CASSGGTSNQPQHF.

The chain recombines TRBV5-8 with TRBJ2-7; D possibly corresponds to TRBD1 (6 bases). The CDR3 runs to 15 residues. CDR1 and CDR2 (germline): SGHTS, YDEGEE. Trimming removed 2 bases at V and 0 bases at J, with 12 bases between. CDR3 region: CASSLSRGYSYEQYF. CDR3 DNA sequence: TGTGCCAGCAGCTTATCGAGGGGGTACTCCTACGAGCAGTACTTC.

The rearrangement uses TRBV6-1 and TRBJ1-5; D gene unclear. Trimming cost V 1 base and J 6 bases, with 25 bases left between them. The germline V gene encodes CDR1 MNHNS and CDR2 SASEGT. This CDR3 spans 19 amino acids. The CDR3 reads CASSEGDSLIRLARQPQHF. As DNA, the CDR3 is TGTGCCAGCAGTGAAGGAGACTCCCTCATCCGATTGGCGCGTCAGCCCCAGCATTTT.

CDR3 amino acids: CATSREKTVATDTQYF. The CDR3 DNA reads TGTGCCACCAGCAGAGAAAAAACGGTAGCCACAGATACGCAGTATTTT. This chain links TRBV15 with TRBJ2-3; D remains unclear. The CDR3 totals 16 residues. Trimming cost V 0 bases and J 2 bases, with 12 bases left between them. The V gene's germline CDR1 is LNHNV and CDR2 YYDKDF (reference sequence).

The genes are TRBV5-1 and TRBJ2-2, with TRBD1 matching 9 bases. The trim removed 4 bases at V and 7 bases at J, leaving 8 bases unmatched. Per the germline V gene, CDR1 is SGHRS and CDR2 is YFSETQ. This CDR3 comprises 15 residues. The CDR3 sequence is CASSRRTGEVGELFF. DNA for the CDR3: TGCGCCAGCAGCCGCCGGACAGGGGAAGTCGGGGAGCTGTTTTTT.

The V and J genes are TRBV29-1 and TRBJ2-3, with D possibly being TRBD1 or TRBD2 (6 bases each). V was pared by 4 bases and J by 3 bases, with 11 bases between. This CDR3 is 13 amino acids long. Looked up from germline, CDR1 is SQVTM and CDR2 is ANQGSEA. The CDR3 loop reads CSVVSGATDTQYF. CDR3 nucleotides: TGCAGCGTTGTTTCGGGGGCAACAGATACGCAGTATTTT.

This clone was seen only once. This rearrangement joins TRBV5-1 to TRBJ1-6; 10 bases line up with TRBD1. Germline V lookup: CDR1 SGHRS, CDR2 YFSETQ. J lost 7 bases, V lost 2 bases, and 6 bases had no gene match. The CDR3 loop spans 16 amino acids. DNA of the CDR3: TGCGCCAGCAGCTTAAGACAGGGGGCCGGGAATTCACCCCTCCACTTT. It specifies CASSLRQGAGNSPLHF.

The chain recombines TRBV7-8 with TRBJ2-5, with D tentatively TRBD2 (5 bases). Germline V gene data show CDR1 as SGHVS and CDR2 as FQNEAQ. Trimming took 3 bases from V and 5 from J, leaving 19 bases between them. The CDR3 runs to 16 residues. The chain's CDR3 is CASSFGTVRVLETQYF. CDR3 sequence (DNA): TGTGCCAGCAGCTTTGGAACGGTGAGGGTTCTGGAGACCCAGTACTTC. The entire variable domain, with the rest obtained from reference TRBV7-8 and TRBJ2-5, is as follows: GAGVSQSPRYKVAKRGQDVALRCDPISGHVSLFWYQQALGQGPEFLTYFQNEAQLDKSGLPSDRFFAERPEGSVSTLKIQRTQQEDSAVYLCASSFGTVRVLETQYFGPGTRLLVL.

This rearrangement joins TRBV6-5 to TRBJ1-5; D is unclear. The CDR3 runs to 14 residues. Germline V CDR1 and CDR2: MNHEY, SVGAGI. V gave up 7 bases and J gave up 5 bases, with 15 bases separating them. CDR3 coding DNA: TGTGCCAGCACCCTCGTGGGAGCCCATCAGCCCCAGCATTTT. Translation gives CASTLVGAHQPQHF.

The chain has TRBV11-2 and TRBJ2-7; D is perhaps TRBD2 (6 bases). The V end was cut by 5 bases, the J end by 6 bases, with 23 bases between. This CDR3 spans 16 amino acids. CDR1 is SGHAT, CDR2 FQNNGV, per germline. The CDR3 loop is CASSPQGLALGSEQYF. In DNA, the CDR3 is TGTGCCAGCAGCCCCCAGGGACTCGCCTTGGGGAGCGAGCAGTACTTC.

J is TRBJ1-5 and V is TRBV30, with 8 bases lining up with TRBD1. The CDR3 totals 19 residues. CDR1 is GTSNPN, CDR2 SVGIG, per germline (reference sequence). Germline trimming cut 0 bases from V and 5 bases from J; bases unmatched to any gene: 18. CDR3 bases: TGTGCCTGGAGTGTTCTTCGAGACAGGGGATGCCGTCTGGATCAGCCCCAGCATTTT. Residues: CAWSVLRDRGCRLDQPQHF.